The 23 T cell receptor beta chains below all came from one sample that was sequenced in a study of blood T cell repertoires in COVID-19 (TCRdb year 2020). The library was obtained by the immunoSEQ multiplex PCR assay. Drawn from immuneACCESS, this table holds only the in-frame rearrangements with V and J called that TCRdb kept. Clones are partly lost; checked studies trace under half to an unresolved V gene and leave the rest unexplained. The sample has roughly 460,000 clones on record, over 85% of them singletons. Of the sample, 0.75% to 0.85% is held by the ten largest clones. Sequenced input: peripheral blood. These receptors were collected from a young man with COVID-19, enrolled during active disease.

The genes are TRBV19 and TRBJ1-2; 8 bases map to TRBD1. Germline V gene lookup returns CDR1 LNHDA and CDR2 SQIVND (reference sequence). V trimming: 4 bases; J trimming: 3 bases; junction bases outside the gene matches: 7. The CDR3 is made up of 15 amino acids. CDR3: CASSKLTGVDYGYTF. CDR3 sequence (DNA): TGTGCCAGTAGTAAATTGACAGGGGTAGACTATGGCTACACCTTC.

This rearrangement joins TRBV11-3 to TRBJ2-3, with D possibly being TRBD2 (6 bases). Germline V gene lookup returns CDR1 SGHNT and CDR2 YENEEA. V was shortened by 4 bases and J by 2 bases, with 10 bases between the two germline ends. The CDR3 sequence is 14 residues long. This chain's CDR3 is CASSSGTLTDTQYF. The CDR3 DNA is TGTGCCAGCAGCTCCGGGACTCTCACAGATACGCAGTATTTT.

This chain connects TRBV3-1 (or the pseudogene TRBV3-2) to TRBJ2-2, with 8 positions matching TRBD2. Germline V lookup: CDR1 LGHDT, CDR2 YNNKEL (reference sequence). V lost 3 bases to trimming and J lost 7 bases; unmatched junction nucleotides: 10. The CDR3 length is 16 residues. CDR3 nucleotide sequence: TGTGCCAGCAGCCATTCCGGGACTAGGAGGGTCGGGGAGCTGTTTTTT. This codes for CASSHSGTRRVGELFF.

The rearrangement uses TRBV20-1 and TRBJ2-7; D is undetermined. Trimming removed 3 bases from V and 2 bases from J, with 14 bases in between. CDR3 size: 14 residues. Per the germline V gene, CDR1 is DFQATT and CDR2 is SNEGSKA (reference sequence). This chain's CDR3 is CSASPFLLPYEQYF. CDR3 nucleotide sequence: TGCAGTGCTAGTCCGTTTCTCCTTCCCTACGAGCAGTACTTC.

The chain couples TRBV5-6 to TRBJ1-2; 8 bases agree with TRBD1. This CDR3 has 13 residues. CDR1 is SGHDT and CDR2 is YYEEEE in the germline V gene. Germline trimming cut 5 bases from V and 5 bases from J; bases unmatched to any gene: 5. The CDR3 loop is CASRTGVQYGYTF. The CDR3 DNA sequence: TGTGCCAGCAGGACAGGGGTCCAATATGGCTACACCTTC.

This chain links TRBV5-1 with TRBJ1-1; TRBD1 matches 10 bases. CDR3 size: 14 residues. From germline, CDR1 is SGHRS and CDR2 YFSETQ. V gave up 4 bases and J gave up 5 bases; unmatched junction bases: 5. The DNA of the CDR3 is TGCGCCAGCAGCGGGACAGGGGTCGGAACTGAAGCTTTCTTT. It codes for CASSGTGVGTEAFF.

This rearrangement joins TRBV9 to TRBJ2-3; possible D gene TRBD1, 6 bases. The CDR3 length is 16 residues. V lost 3 bases and J lost 0, with 14 bases in between. Germline CDR1 and CDR2: SGDLS and YYNGEE. CDR3 loop: CASSAPTGMSTDTQYF. DNA of the CDR3: TGTGCCAGCAGCGCGCCAACAGGGATGAGCACAGATACGCAGTATTTT. The variable domain in full, completed from reference TRBV9 and TRBJ2-3, reads DSGVTQTPKHLITATGQRVTLRCSPRSGDLSVYWYQQSLDQGLQFLIQYYNGEERAKGNILERFSAQQFPDLHSELNLSSLELGDSALYFCASSAPTGMSTDTQYFGPGTRLTVL.

V gene TRBV30 combines with J gene TRBJ2-6; unclear D gene. Germline V gene data show CDR1 as GTSNPN and CDR2 as SVGIG (reference sequence). The CDR3 sequence is 15 residues long. Between the trimmed V and J ends, which lost 4 bases and 3 bases, there was a span of 13 bases. DNA for the CDR3: TGTGCCTGGACTTCTACGCCTGGTGGGGCCAACGTCCTGACTTTC. It specifies CAWTSTPGGANVLTF. The variable domain in full, with the rest retrieved from reference TRBV30 and TRBJ2-6, is SQTIHQWPATLVQPVGSPLSLECTVEGTSNPNLYWYRQAAGRGLQLLFYSVGIGQISSEVPQNLSASRPQDRQFILSSKKLLLSDSGFYLCAWTSTPGGANVLTFGAGSRLTVL.

The CDR3, as DNA: TGTGCCAGCAGCCCACGGGGGGCTGGAAACACCATATATTTT. Protein: CASSPRGAGNTIYF. J is TRBJ1-3 and V is TRBV11-2; a possible D gene is TRBD1 (5 bases). CDR3 length: 14 amino acids. Trimming cost V 5 bases and J 2 bases, with 10 bases left between them. CDR1 is SGHAT, CDR2 FQNNGV, per germline.

J is TRBJ1-1 and V is TRBV3-1 (or the pseudogene TRBV3-2), with D perhaps TRBD1 (5 bases). Trimming stripped 5 bases from V and 0 bases from J, with 16 bases between. CDR1 LGHDT and CDR2 YNNKEL come from the germline V gene (reference sequence). The CDR3 is made up of 16 amino acids. CDR3 sequence reads: CASSSRGRPLNTEAFF. CDR3 nucleotide sequence: TGTGCCAGCAGCTCAAGGGGCCGGCCATTGAACACTGAAGCTTTCTTT.

The rearrangement uses TRBV19 and TRBJ2-7, with D maybe TRBD1 (6 bases). The CDR3 totals 15 residues. Trimming took 1 base from V and 0 from J, leaving 10 bases between them. CDR1 and CDR2 from the germline V gene are LNHDA and SQIVND (reference sequence). CDR3 residues: CASSIVPGVSYEQYF. CDR3 DNA sequence: TGTGCCAGTAGTATAGTTCCAGGGGTCTCCTACGAGCAGTACTTC.

The rearrangement links TRBV24-1 to TRBJ2-2, with D maybe TRBD1 (5 bases). V dropped 0 bases and J dropped 1 base, with 8 bases sitting between them. There are 16 residues in the CDR3. Germline CDR1 and CDR2: KGHDR and SFDVKD. CDR3 nucleotides: TGTGCCACCAGTGATTTGGGGGCACTGAACACCGGGGAGCTGTTTTTT. Its translation is CATSDLGALNTGELFF.

V and J are TRBV7-9 and TRBJ2-3; possible D gene TRBD1, 6 bases. The CDR3 is 18 amino acids. The V gene's germline CDR1 is SEHNR and CDR2 FQNEAQ (reference sequence). The germline V and J ends were trimmed by 3 bases and 3 bases, with 22 bases remaining between them. The CDR3 reads CASSFTVGAGLRTDTQYF. The CDR3 DNA follows: TGTGCCAGCAGCTTTACGGTGGGGGCCGGTTTAAGGACAGATACGCAGTATTTT.

V is TRBV12-5 and J is TRBJ2-3; weak D call: TRBD2 (6 bases). The length of the CDR3 is 16 residues. Germline loops: CDR1 LGHNT, CDR2 FRNRAP. V was pared by 5 bases and J by 4 bases, with 19 bases between. In DNA form, the CDR3 reads TGTGCTAGTGGTCTCCAAGGACTACCCAGCCCAGATACGCAGTATTTT. Residues: CASGLQGLPSPDTQYF.

The V gene is TRBV5-1, the J gene TRBJ2-3, with 7 bases that match TRBD2. With 3 bases clipped from V and 2 bases from J, the junction kept 9 bases outside the gene matches. The CDR3 is 16 amino acids. The germline V gene encodes CDR1 SGHRS and CDR2 YFSETQ. As DNA, the CDR3 is TGCGCCAGCAGCTACGGACTAGTCGGTTCCACAGATACGCAGTATTTT. Encoded protein: CASSYGLVGSTDTQYF.

The rearrangement joins TRBV5-1 to TRBJ2-5, with 7 bases that match TRBD1. CDR1 is SGHRS, CDR2 YFSETQ, per germline. This CDR3 is built from 14 residues. The ends lost 4 bases at V and 5 bases at J; junction bases unmatched: 8. CDR3 region: CASSLRQGYETQYF. The CDR3 nucleotides are TGCGCCAGCAGCCTCCGACAGGGATACGAGACCCAGTACTTC.

The chain joins TRBV27 to TRBJ2-5, with 9 bases matching TRBD1. V lost 7 bases to trimming and J lost 3 bases; unmatched junction nucleotides: 9. The CDR3 is made up of 15 amino acids. Germline CDR1 and CDR2: MNHEY and SMNVEV (reference sequence). CDR3 DNA: TGTGCCAGCACCGAACAGGGGGCAACGAAAGAGACCCAGTACTTC. Protein sequence: CASTEQGATKETQYF.

This chain links TRBV3-1 (or the pseudogene TRBV3-2) with TRBJ2-3; D ambiguous. Germline CDR1 reads LGHDT; CDR2 reads YNNKEL (reference sequence). The CDR3 contains 14 residues. V lost 5 bases to trimming and J lost 0 bases, with 9 bases between them. CDR3 DNA sequence: TGTGCCAGCAGCTCGCGTTCTAGCACAGATACGCAGTATTTT. It is translated as CASSSRSSTDTQYF.

This clone turned up a few times. As DNA, the CDR3 is TGTGCCAGCATAAGGCTCAGGGCTAACACTGAAGCTTTCTTT. Translating it yields CASIRLRANTEAFF. The chain joins TRBV6-6 to TRBJ1-1, with D perhaps TRBD1 (5 bases). Looked up from germline, CDR1 is MNHNY and CDR2 is SVGAGI (reference sequence). The CDR3 is made up of 14 amino acids. V lost 7 bases to trimming and J lost 2 bases, with 14 bases between them.

The V call is TRBV15, the J call TRBJ2-7; TRBD2 matches at 7 bases. J gave up 6 bases and V 8 bases, and 16 bases lay outside the gene matches. This CDR3 contains 15 residues. Germline assignment: CDR1 LNHNV and CDR2 YYDKDF (reference sequence). The CDR3 bases are TGTGCCACCGAAATGGTGCGGGAGCTTCGAGGCGAGCAGTACTTC. This gives the protein CATEMVRELRGEQYF.

The V and J genes are TRBV7-8 and TRBJ2-7; 8 bases fit TRBD2. The CDR3 consists of 16 residues. CDR1 is SGHVS and CDR2 is FQNEAQ in the germline V gene. V gave up 2 bases and J gave up 2 bases; unmatched junction bases: 8. CDR3 DNA: TGTGCCAGCAGCTTATTAGGGGGTAGCGGGACCTACGAGCAGTACTTC. Translation: CASSLLGGSGTYEQYF.

On this clone itself: A read error may account for a junction end that differs from germline. The chain is built from TRBV10-2 and TRBJ1-3, with a tentative D call TRBD1 (6 bases). Germline loops: CDR1 WSHSY, CDR2 SAAADI. The CDR3 is made up of 15 amino acids. CDR3 bases: TGCGCCAGCGGTGACTACAGGGCGGGTGGAAACACCATATATTTT. The encoded protein is CASGDYRAGGNTIYF.

The V and J genes are TRBV13 and TRBJ2-7; 9 bases agree with TRBD2. V was pared by 5 bases and J by 5 bases, with 7 bases of the junction left unmatched. CDR1 and CDR2 from the germline V gene are PRHDT and FYEKMQ (reference sequence). The CDR3 totals 14 residues. DNA for the CDR3: TGTGCCAGCAGCCCGGCGGGGGGGTACCACGAGCAGTACTTC. This sequence encodes CASSPAGGYHEQYF. The entire variable domain, with the rest obtained from reference TRBV13 and TRBJ2-7, is as follows: AAGVIQSPRHLIKEKRETATLKCYPIPRHDTVYWYQQGPGQDPQFLISFYEKMQSDKGSIPDRFSAQQFSDYHSELNMSSLELGDSALYFCASSPAGGYHEQYFGPGTRLTVT.